Here is one T cell receptor (beta chain) with its context. Sequence at one end of the junction differs from germline and may be a read error. The read halts 3 residues ahead of the CDR3 end, with the missing end drawn from the germline J gene. The sample originates from a study of T cells in women clearing cervical HPV infection. Study as a whole: Case blood was drawn when the lesion was first found; control blood after infection became undetectable. For cases, blood was sampled a median about 140 days after lesion detection, interquartile range about 90 to 210 days.

The CDR3 runs to 16 residues. CDR1 and CDR2 (germline): SGHRS, YFSETQ. Prevalent HPV16 infections were excluded; only incident single HPV16 infections included. Clones were read by immunoSEQ multiplex PCR, and TCRdb kept only the in-frame ones, dropping some. The sample has roughly 22,000 clones. J is TRBJ2-2 and V is TRBV5-1, with 7 bases aligning to TRBD1. Sequenced input: blood buffy coat. The receptor was isolated from a woman aged 18 to 75 with a cervical HPV16 infection that either progressed to CIN3+ or cleared (not recorded which). This CDR3 is CTSSLSGTVDTGELFF. The DNA read from the CDR3 is TGCACCAGCAGCTTGTCTGGGACAGTAGACACCGGGGAG.